Listed below are T cell receptor beta chains from one sample, sequenced in a study of CD4 T cells in relation to SARS-CoV-2 and coronaviruses. Produced via immunoSEQ multiplex PCR; TCRdb's table is partial and in-frame only. The sample contains some 46,000 clones, roughly four fifths of which appear only once. These receptors are not linked to any known antigen. Sequenced material: naive CD4+ T cells from PBMCs, cultured in vitro. Receptors originate from an adult with COVID-19. Each CDR3 is given with its conserved first and last residue. The order of the fields is CDR3 length, V gene, CDR3 protein.

CDR3 length: 12
V gene: TRBV28
CDR3 protein: CAIKTYGQPQHF

CDR3 length: 12
V gene: TRBV18
CDR3 protein: CASSNGAYEQYF

CDR3 length: 13
V gene: TRBV6-1
CDR3 protein: CASSEDRRGGYTF

CDR3 length: 14
V gene: TRBV6-2/TRBV6-3
CDR3 protein: CASSYARVRTEQFF

CDR3 length: 15
V gene: TRBV5-1
CDR3 protein: CASSLGGDSNQPQHF

CDR3 length: 13
V gene: TRBV5-1
CDR3 protein: CASSLQLDTEAFF

CDR3 length: 13
V gene: TRBV7-2
CDR3 protein: CASSQASGYEQYF

CDR3 length: 11
V gene: TRBV29-1
CDR3 protein: CSLNKADTQYF

CDR3 length: 16
V gene: TRBV24-1
CDR3 protein: CATSDTPGLGTDTQYF

CDR3 length: 17
V gene: TRBV5-6
CDR3 protein: CASSWYRQRSYNSPLHF

CDR3 length: 15
V gene: TRBV5-1
CDR3 protein: CASSHGTGLLETQYF

CDR3 length: 16
V gene: TRBV10-3
CDR3 protein: CAIRDGQSKYNSPLHF

CDR3 length: 18
V gene: TRBV2
CDR3 protein: CASSDSRLAGVSSREQYF

CDR3 length: 16
V gene: TRBV5-1
CDR3 protein: CASSLGGQGGNEKLFF

CDR3 length: 16
V gene: TRBV18
CDR3 protein: CASSPSRGGRNYGYTF

CDR3 length: 14
V gene: TRBV18
CDR3 protein: CASSTLAGHNEQFF

CDR3 length: 15
V gene: TRBV7-9
CDR3 protein: CASSPNSPFYNEQFF

CDR3 length: 16
V gene: TRBV6-2/TRBV6-3
CDR3 protein: CASSYGSGNLYNEQFF

CDR3 length: 16
V gene: TRBV5-5
CDR3 protein: CASSGRGGVSTDTQYF

CDR3 length: 16
V gene: TRBV15
CDR3 protein: CATSRVSHTSYHEQYF

CDR3 length: 16
V gene: TRBV15
CDR3 protein: CATSREFTGEEETQYF

CDR3 length: 15
V gene: TRBV6-5
CDR3 protein: CASSPGLAGTNEQFF

CDR3 length: 9
V gene: TRBV10-1
CDR3 protein: CASHNEQFF

CDR3 length: 15
V gene: TRBV14
CDR3 protein: CASSQDLAGNSPLHF

CDR3 length: 17
V gene: TRBV5-1
CDR3 protein: CASLAWGGPLRQETQYF

CDR3 length: 16
V gene: TRBV7-9
CDR3 protein: CASSHTSSGSTGELFF

CDR3 length: 17
V gene: TRBV28
CDR3 protein: CASSFTQGELANYGYTF

CDR3 length: 15
V gene: TRBV5-4
CDR3 protein: CASSLGGGLNEKLFF

CDR3 length: 16
V gene: TRBV5-1
CDR3 protein: CASSLVGAADISGYTF

CDR3 length: 11
V gene: TRBV6-5
CDR3 protein: CASSRAFEQYF

CDR3 length: 15
V gene: TRBV24-1
CDR3 protein: CATSDSRGRSDEQFF

CDR3 length: 16
V gene: TRBV6-2/TRBV6-3
CDR3 protein: CASSYNGQVGVNIQYF

CDR3 length: 14
V gene: TRBV15
CDR3 protein: CATSRDRTPHTIYF

CDR3 length: 16
V gene: TRBV28
CDR3 protein: CASSTRWGRITDTQYF

CDR3 length: 14
V gene: TRBV2
CDR3 protein: CASGEEGLSYEQYF

CDR3 length: 18
V gene: TRBV7-8
CDR3 protein: CASSFGTSGRGGTGELFF

CDR3 length: 15
V gene: TRBV7-2
CDR3 protein: CASSLFRKGVQPQHF

CDR3 length: 15
V gene: TRBV30
CDR3 protein: CAWRSSGPRGQPQHF

CDR3 length: 17
V gene: TRBV29-1
CDR3 protein: CSVEFPGTASDTYEQYF

CDR3 length: 13
V gene: TRBV28
CDR3 protein: CASSLGTAFGYTF

CDR3 length: 18
V gene: TRBV9
CDR3 protein: CASSRRLAGQLLTYEQYF

CDR3 length: 16
V gene: TRBV6-1
CDR3 protein: CASSEATRPTGHEQYF

CDR3 length: 16
V gene: TRBV7-3
CDR3 protein: CASSSRGTSGSNEQFF

CDR3 length: 16
V gene: TRBV28
CDR3 protein: CASSLLGRESTYEQYF

CDR3 length: 13
V gene: TRBV30
CDR3 protein: CAWNGQGGETQYF

CDR3 length: 15
V gene: TRBV3-1/TRBV3-2
CDR3 protein: CASSARGGMNEKLFF

CDR3 length: 13
V gene: TRBV6-5
CDR3 protein: CASSPGNSYEQYF

CDR3 length: 16
V gene: TRBV2
CDR3 protein: CASSRGGQTMNTEAFF

CDR3 length: 14
V gene: TRBV18
CDR3 protein: CASSPRSGYNEQFF

CDR3 length: 15
V gene: TRBV5-1
CDR3 protein: CASSLPPGNQETQYF

CDR3 length: 14
V gene: TRBV2
CDR3 protein: CASNGQYYNSPLHF

CDR3 length: 13
V gene: TRBV15
CDR3 protein: CATTSREQETQYF

CDR3 length: 14
V gene: TRBV28
CDR3 protein: CASSLSGGLETQYF

CDR3 length: 15
V gene: TRBV15
CDR3 protein: CATSRGPYSTGELFF

CDR3 length: 16
V gene: TRBV7-8
CDR3 protein: CASSTRSRLGYNEQFF

CDR3 length: 16
V gene: TRBV14
CDR3 protein: CASSQRQGEASGTQYF

CDR3 length: 14
V gene: TRBV6-2/TRBV6-3
CDR3 protein: CASSRGDSGNTIYF